These T cell receptor beta chains were read from a single sample in a study of identical twins. MiXCR was run by TCRdb on the 5' RACE reads, yielding one entry per CDR3 protein. Of 1.5 million to 2 million distinct CDR3 sequences listed, roughly a third are singletons. The material sequenced was cord blood. The receptors come from a newborn girl in good health. Both conserved end residues are part of each CDR3. Each record gives: J gene, V gene, CDR3 protein.

TRBJ2-3 | TRBV10-1 | CASSPSGLAGVIDTQYF
TRBJ1-1 | TRBV6-5 | CASSQTRNTEAFF
TRBJ1-1 | TRBV18 | CASSPPATKAFF
TRBJ2-7 | TRBV29-1 | CSDSKGYEQYF
TRBJ2-3 | TRBV25-1 | CASSEWGGRGIDTQYF
TRBJ2-4 | TRBV20-1 | CSASGPGTSGGALAKNIQYF
TRBJ2-1 | TRBV6-1 | CASSELARYNEQFF
TRBJ2-3 | TRBV5-1 | CASSLAIAGGSSTDTQYF
TRBJ2-1 | TRBV27 | CASSSMSGVNEQFF
TRBJ2-1 | TRBV24-1 | CATSDRTSGFYNEQFF
TRBJ1-1 | TRBV29-1 | CSVDGQYTEAFF
TRBJ1-4 | TRBV7-6 | CASSLGSRGVFSEKLFF
TRBJ2-4 | TRBV12-3/TRBV12-4 | CASRTTGGPIQYF
TRBJ1-2 | TRBV5-1 | CASTAGGYGYTF
TRBJ1-1 | TRBV7-9 | CASSSSYEGRSNTEAFF
TRBJ2-7 | TRBV11-2 | CASSLGATRTSNHEQYF
TRBJ2-7 | TRBV5-1 | CASSGDSYPYEQYF
TRBJ2-7 | TRBV6-5 | CASSSTGQGYEQYF
TRBJ2-7 | TRBV11-2 | CASRTGGVDEQYF
- | TRBV20-1 | CSARGVSYNEQYF
TRBJ2-6 | TRBV5-1 | CASSLVLGSGANVLTF
TRBJ2-1 | TRBV12-3/TRBV12-4 | CASRGLAGHEQFF
TRBJ2-7 | TRBV2 | CASSDFEGFPPYEQYF
TRBJ1-2 | TRBV3-1 | CASSHESGARYGYTF
TRBJ2-1 | TRBV2 | CASSTGEWEQFF
TRBJ2-1 | TRBV7-2 | CASNTGPYNEQFF
TRBJ2-1 | TRBV7-9 | CASSNLAEAYNEQFF
TRBJ2-1 | TRBV20-1 | CSARGGRAGGPGNEQFF
TRBJ1-1 | TRBV7-2 | CASSLDRRGFTEAFF
TRBJ2-3 | TRBV20-1 | CSARDEKSTDTQYF
TRBJ2-7 | TRBV6-5 | CASRRVRSSYEQYF
TRBJ2-7 | TRBV28 | CASNTQPSYEQYF
TRBJ2-7 | TRBV27 | CASSRVGEQYF
TRBJ2-2 | TRBV20-1 | CSAGGGRGTGELFF
TRBJ1-4 | TRBV25-1 | CASSESGREKLFF
TRBJ2-1 | TRBV10-3 | CAISRDRGPPYNEQFF
TRBJ2-2 | TRBV29-1 | CSVDRAGELFF
TRBJ2-3 | TRBV12-3/TRBV12-4 | CASSYTGTGADTQYF
TRBJ1-1 | TRBV2 | CASSEERHEAFF
TRBJ1-4 | TRBV6-5 | CASSYPSPGTGPTNEKPFF
TRBJ1-6 | TRBV15 | CATSRDWGRQGVSSPLHF
TRBJ2-1 | TRBV27 | CASSPLTRSSYNEQFF
TRBJ1-1 | TRBV5-5 | CASSLERWYMNTEAFF
TRBJ1-4 | TRBV4-2 | CASSPRTGGDEKLFF
TRBJ2-3 | TRBV5-1 | CASSPLGGQNTQYF
TRBJ2-7 | TRBV20-1 | CSALILVAAYEQYF
TRBJ2-3 | TRBV20-1 | CSAYKGPVTDTQYF